Below are 22 T cell receptor beta chains sequenced from a single sample in a study of control samples from healthy donors and cancer patients. This table comes from immunoSEQ multiplex PCR, and its TCRdb copy is limited to in-frame clones, with some not included. Of about 150,000 clones listed, approximately 94% are singletons. Sample: blood. The receptors were gathered from a middle-aged man in good health.

This clone is a singleton in its sample. CDR3 nucleotide sequence: TGCGCCAGCAGCTCAGCGGGGGGCCCAACAGATACGCAGTATTTT. Amino acid sequence: CASSSAGGPTDTQYF. The chain has TRBV5-1 and TRBJ2-3; 9 nucleotides align to TRBD2. There are 15 residues in the CDR3. After removal of 3 bases from V and 3 bases from J, the junction contained 5 bases not matched to a gene. Looked up from germline, CDR1 is SGHRS and CDR2 is YFSETQ.

This clone was seen only a few times. In DNA form, the CDR3 reads TGTGCCAGTAGTATCCCTCTCCTACAGGGCACTAACTATGGCTACACCTTC. Its translation: CASSIPLLQGTNYGYTF. The chain combines TRBV19 with TRBJ1-2, with a tentative D call TRBD1 (6 bases). V lost 3 bases to trimming and J lost 0 bases, with 17 bases between them. From germline, CDR1 is LNHDA and CDR2 SQIVND (reference sequence). This CDR3 region has 17 residues.

CDR3 protein: CASSLKGDLTEAFF. The CDR3, as DNA: TGTGCCAGCAGCTTAAAAGGGGACCTAACTGAAGCTTTCTTT. V usage is TRBV7-8 and J usage is TRBJ1-1; maybe TRBD1 (5 bases). Trimming pared 2 bases from V and 5 bases from J, leaving 12 bases between. There are 14 residues in the CDR3. CDR1 SGHVS and CDR2 FQNEAQ come from the germline V gene.

V is TRBV6-5 and J is TRBJ2-1; 10 nucleotides agree with TRBD2. V shed 6 bases and J 15 bases; nucleotides not matched to a gene: 17. The germline gives CDR1 MNHEY, CDR2 SVGAGI. CDR3 length: 15 residues. CDR3 in amino acids: CASRPASGGVSYRFF. CDR3 in DNA: TGTGCCAGCAGGCCTGCAAGCGGGGGGGTTTCCTATCGGTTCTTC.

The rearrangement links TRBV6-5 to TRBJ1-1; 8 bases agree with TRBD1. From germline, CDR1 is MNHEY and CDR2 SVGAGI. Trimming took 2 bases from V and 2 from J; bases not matched to a gene: 1. This CDR3 contains 14 residues. The CDR3 loop is CASSYDRGNTEAFF. Here the CDR3 DNA reads TGTGCCAGCAGTTACGACAGGGGAAACACTGAAGCTTTCTTT.

V usage is TRBV9 and J usage is TRBJ1-3; possibly TRBD1 for D (6 bases). The CDR3 sequence is 14 residues long. CDR1 SGDLS and CDR2 YYNGEE come from the germline V gene. V lost 3 bases and J 2 bases, leaving 9 bases between the germline ends. The CDR3 coding sequence is TGTGCCAGCAGCGGCAGGGGACCTGGAAACACCATATATTTT. Its protein product is CASSGRGPGNTIYF.

This chain joins TRBV28 and TRBJ1-3; D is undetermined. Germline values: CDR1 MDHEN, CDR2 SYDVKM. CDR3 length: 13 residues. Trimming removed 2 bases from V and 4 bases from J, with 6 bases in between. CDR3 DNA: TGTGCCAGCAGTTTAGGCGCCGGAAACACCATATATTTT. Translated, it gives CASSLGAGNTIYF.

V gene TRBV5-1 combines with J gene TRBJ1-6; D ambiguous. The germline V gene encodes CDR1 SGHRS and CDR2 YFSETQ. The ends were cut back, 4 bases at V and 1 base at J, with 9 bases in the middle. The CDR3 consists of 15 residues. DNA of the CDR3: TGCGCCAGCAGCCACGGACGGTCCTATAATTCACCCCTCCACTTT. Its translation: CASSHGRSYNSPLHF. The variable domain in full, with the rest retrieved from reference TRBV5-1 and TRBJ1-6, is KAGVTQTPRYLIKTRGQQVTLSCSPISGHRSVSWYQQTPGQGLQFLFEYFSETQRNKGNFPGRFSGRQFSNSRSEMNVSTLELGDSALYLCASSHGRSYNSPLHFGNGTRLTVT.

The CDR3 is CASRDGSYGYTF. CDR3 DNA: TGTGCCAGCAGAGACGGTAGCTATGGCTACACCTTC. J is TRBJ1-2 and V is TRBV27; D uncertain. V lost 6 bases and J lost 4, with 9 bases in between. The germline gives CDR1 MNHEY, CDR2 SMNVEV (reference sequence). CDR3 length equals 12 residues.

This CDR3 is CASKEANYGYTF. CDR3 DNA sequence: TGTGCCAGTAAGGAGGCGAACTATGGCTACACCTTC. This rearrangement joins TRBV19 to TRBJ1-2; no reliable D call. Trimming removed 7 bases at V and 2 bases at J, with 8 bases between. CDR3 length: 12 amino acids. Germline V lookup: CDR1 LNHDA, CDR2 SQIVND (reference sequence).

This clone was observed once. The V call is TRBV10-1, the J call TRBJ2-2; TRBD1 matches 10 bases. The CDR3 loop spans 12 amino acids. Germline values: CDR1 WNHNN, CDR2 SYGVQD (reference sequence). Losses at the gene ends were 3 bases for V and 13 bases for J; bases not matched to a gene: 2. In nucleotides, the CDR3 is TGCGCCAGCAGTGAAGACAGGGGGCCGCTGTTTTTT. This codes for CASSEDRGPLFF.

The V and J genes are TRBV11-3 and TRBJ1-1; 7 positions match TRBD1. Looked up from germline, CDR1 is SGHNT and CDR2 is YENEEA. The junction had 4 bases not matched to a gene; V was cut back by 5 bases and J by 1 base. CDR3 length: 14 residues. The CDR3 DNA reads as TGTGCCAGCAGCAGAGGGACAGAGAACACTGAAGCTTTCTTT. Its translation is CASSRGTENTEAFF.

CDR3 nucleotide sequence: TGTGCCAGCAGCCGCGGGACAGCTGCTTCGTACCAAGAGACCCAGTACTTC. This sequence encodes CASSRGTAASYQETQYF. The V and J genes are TRBV14 and TRBJ2-5, with a tentative D call TRBD1 (7 bases). CDR1 is SGHDN and CDR2 is FVKESK in the germline V gene. This CDR3 has 17 amino acids. Trimming pared 4 bases from V and 0 bases from J, leaving 18 bases between.

The CDR3 region is CATSESRGDTEAFF. DNA for the CDR3: TGTGCCACCAGTGAAAGCCGCGGGGACACTGAAGCTTTCTTT. V usage is TRBV24-1 and J usage is TRBJ1-1, with no clear D. Per germline, CDR1 KGHDR and CDR2 SFDVKD. Deletions cut 4 bases from V and 3 bases from J, with 11 bases between. The CDR3 sequence is 14 residues long.

V usage is TRBV30 and J usage is TRBJ1-4; D is perhaps TRBD1 (6 bases). Germline CDR1 GTSNPN, CDR2 SVGIG (reference sequence). This CDR3 region has 14 residues. Between the trimmed V and J ends, which lost 5 bases and 8 bases, there was a span of 18 bases. The CDR3 DNA reads TGTGCCTGGGCCTCCGGGGGCAAGGGAGAAAAACTGTTTTTT. This codes for CAWASGGKGEKLFF.

V and J are TRBV14 and TRBJ1-3; a possible D gene is TRBD1 (5 bases). The CDR3 is 14 amino acids. The germline V gene has CDR1 SGHDN and CDR2 FVKESK. Deletions cut 4 bases from V and 4 bases from J, with 11 bases between. CDR3 sequence reads: CASSPGTAGNTIYF. Here the CDR3 DNA reads TGTGCCAGCAGCCCCGGGACTGCCGGAAACACCATATATTTT. The complete variable domain, with remaining parts taken from reference TRBV14 and TRBJ1-3, reads EAGVTQFPSHSVIEKGQTVTLRCDPISGHDNLYWYRRVMGKEIKFLLHFVKESKQDESGMPNNRFLAERTGGTYSTLKVQPAELEDSGVYFCASSPGTAGNTIYFGEGSWLTVV.

This rearrangement joins TRBV7-9 to TRBJ2-7; no definite D call. Trimming took off 3 bases at V and 6 bases at J, with 9 bases between the two ends. The germline V gene has CDR1 SEHNR and CDR2 FQNEAQ (reference sequence). The CDR3 contains 12 residues. CDR3 loop: CASSFLLGEQYF. The CDR3 nucleotides read TGTGCCAGCAGCTTTCTTCTCGGCGAGCAGTACTTC.

This chain links TRBV7-8 with TRBJ2-3; D assignment may be TRBD1 or TRBD2 (5 bases each). Germline V gene sequence: CDR1 SGHVS, CDR2 FQNEAQ. Trimming removed 5 bases at V and 2 bases at J, with 20 bases between. The CDR3 contains 17 residues. The DNA for the CDR3 is TGTGCCAGCAGCATTGGGTGGGGGACGGAATTCACAGATACGCAGTATTTT. Encoded protein: CASSIGWGTEFTDTQYF.

A note on this clone: The same CDR3 also results from other DNA sequences found in this sample. This chain connects TRBV3-1 (or the pseudogene TRBV3-2) to TRBJ1-6; the match to TRBD1 covers 9 bases. The germline V gene has CDR1 LGHDT and CDR2 YNNKEL (reference sequence). J lost 8 bases, V lost 3 bases, and 14 bases had no gene match. CDR3 length: 18 residues. The CDR3 bases are TGTGCCAGCAGCCATCCTCAGACGACAGGGGGGTACGATTCACCCCTCCACTTT. Protein: CASSHPQTTGGYDSPLHF.

CDR3 DNA sequence: TGTGCCAGCAGTTTACCAGGGCCGGTCGGATTCTACGAGCAGTACTTC. Protein: CASSLPGPVGFYEQYF. The V call is TRBV28, the J call TRBJ2-7, with D possibly TRBD1 on 5 matching bases. V was cut by 2 bases and J by 3 bases, with 17 bases left in between. This CDR3 has 16 amino acids. Germline V gene sequence: CDR1 MDHEN, CDR2 SYDVKM. Full variable domain (outside the CDR3, taken from reference TRBV28 and TRBJ2-7): DVKVTQSSRYLVKRTGEKVFLECVQDMDHENMFWYRQDPGLGLRLIYFSYDVKMKEKGDIPEGYSVSREKKERFSLILESASTNQTSMYLCASSLPGPVGFYEQYFGPGTRLTVT.

The chain has TRBV27 and TRBJ1-5; D possibly corresponds to TRBD1 (6 bases). Germline loops: CDR1 MNHEY, CDR2 SMNVEV (reference sequence). This CDR3 region has 13 residues. V was clipped by 2 bases and J by 6 bases, with 8 bases between them. CDR3 DNA sequence: TGTGCCAGCAGTTTAGGGGGCGGTCAGCCCCAGCATTTT. As protein: CASSLGGGQPQHF.

The chain has TRBV4-1 and TRBJ2-1, with TRBD2 identical over 9 bases. The V segment lost 1 base and the J segment 9 bases; nucleotides outside the gene matches: 10. The CDR3 spans 16 residues. Looked up from germline, CDR1 is MGHRA and CDR2 is YSYEKL. CDR3 protein: CASSQVVGGGALEQFF. CDR3 sequence (DNA): TGCGCCAGCAGCCAAGTTGTAGGCGGGGGGGCCCTTGAGCAGTTCTTC.